This T cell receptor (beta chain) was profiled in a study of T cells after yellow fever vaccination. This clonotype was seen more than once but under ten times. TCRdb processed the 5' RACE reads anew with MiXCR; each CDR3 protein has one entry. The sample carries 550,000 to 750,000 distinct CDR3 sequences, approximately 13% recorded once. J lost 5 bases, V lost 8 bases, and 8 bases had no gene match. CDR1 and CDR2 (germline): ENHRY, SYGVKD. CDR3 length: 14 residues. This clonotype was sampled from a man younger than 45 who received the YFV17D yellow fever vaccine. The chain links TRBV10-3 to TRBJ1-4; TRBD1 matches 7 bases. The sequencing here drew on PBMCs, taken on the day of the yellow fever booster vaccination. CDR3 bases: TGTGCCATCGGGGCTCAGGGGGGGAATGAAAAACTGTTTTTT. It is translated as CAIGAQGGNEKLFF.